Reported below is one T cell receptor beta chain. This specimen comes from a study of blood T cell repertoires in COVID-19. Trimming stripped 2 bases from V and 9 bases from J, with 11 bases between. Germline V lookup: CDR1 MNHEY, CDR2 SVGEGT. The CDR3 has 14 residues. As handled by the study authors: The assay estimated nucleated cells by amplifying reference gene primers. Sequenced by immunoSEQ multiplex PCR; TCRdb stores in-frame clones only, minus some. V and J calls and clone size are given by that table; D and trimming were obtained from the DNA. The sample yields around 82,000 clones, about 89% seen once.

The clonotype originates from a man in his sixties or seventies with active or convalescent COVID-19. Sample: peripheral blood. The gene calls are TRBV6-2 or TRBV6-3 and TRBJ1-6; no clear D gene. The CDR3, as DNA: TGTGCCAGCAGTTACGGAGTTCGGGTTTCACCCCTCCACTTT. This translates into CASSYGVRVSPLHF.